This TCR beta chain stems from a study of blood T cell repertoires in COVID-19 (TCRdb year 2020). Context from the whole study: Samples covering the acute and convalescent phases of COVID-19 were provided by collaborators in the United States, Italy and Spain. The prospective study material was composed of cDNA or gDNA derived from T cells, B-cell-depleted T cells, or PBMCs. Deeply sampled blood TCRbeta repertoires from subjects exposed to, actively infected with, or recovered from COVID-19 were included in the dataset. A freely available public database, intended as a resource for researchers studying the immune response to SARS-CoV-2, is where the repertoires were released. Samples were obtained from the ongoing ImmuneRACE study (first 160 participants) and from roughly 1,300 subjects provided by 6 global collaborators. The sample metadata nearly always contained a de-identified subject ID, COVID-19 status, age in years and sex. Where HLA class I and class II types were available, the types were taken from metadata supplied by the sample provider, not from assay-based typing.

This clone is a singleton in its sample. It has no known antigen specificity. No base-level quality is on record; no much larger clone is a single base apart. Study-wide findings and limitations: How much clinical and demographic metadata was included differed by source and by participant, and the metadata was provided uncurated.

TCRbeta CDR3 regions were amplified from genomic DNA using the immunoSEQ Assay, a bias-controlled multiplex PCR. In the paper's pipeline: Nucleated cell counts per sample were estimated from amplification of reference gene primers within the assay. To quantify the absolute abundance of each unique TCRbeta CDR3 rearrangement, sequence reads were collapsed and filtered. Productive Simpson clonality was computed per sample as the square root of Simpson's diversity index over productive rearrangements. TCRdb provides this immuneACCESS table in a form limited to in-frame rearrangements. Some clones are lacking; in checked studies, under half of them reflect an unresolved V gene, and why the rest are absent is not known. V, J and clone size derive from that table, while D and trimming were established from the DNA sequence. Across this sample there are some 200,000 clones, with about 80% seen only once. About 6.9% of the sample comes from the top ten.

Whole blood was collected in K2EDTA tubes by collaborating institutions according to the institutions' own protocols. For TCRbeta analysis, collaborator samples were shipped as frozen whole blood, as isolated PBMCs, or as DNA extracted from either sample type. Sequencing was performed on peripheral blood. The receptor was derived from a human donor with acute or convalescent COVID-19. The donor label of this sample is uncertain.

The sequenced DNA is TGTGCCAGCTCACAGGGGGCCGGCAATCAGCCCCAGCATTTT. It codes for CASSQGAGNQPQHF. In this chain, TRBV2 is recombined with TRBJ1-5; 9 central nucleotides agree with TRBD1. From the cysteine up to the phenylalanine, the CDR3 has a length of 14 residues. The sequence is cut down to CDR3 DNA, 42 bases in frame from base 1. According to the germline V gene, CDR1 reads SNHLY and CDR2 reads FYNNEI. V is cut back by 8 bases and J by 2 bases, with 4 bases in the junction unmatched. Supplemented by the reference TRBV2 and TRBJ1-5 proteins around the CDR3, the complete variable domain is EPEVTQTPSHQVTQMGQEVILRCVPISNHLYFYWYRQILGQKVEFLVSFYNNEISEKSEIFDDQFSVERPDGSNFTLKIRSTKLEDSAMYFCASSQGAGNQPQHFGDGTRLSIL.